Following are 26 T cell receptor beta chains from one sample sequenced in a study of blood T cell repertoires in COVID-19. Assay used: immunoSEQ multiplex PCR; TCRdb lists only in-frame clones, some missing. This table has around 140,000 clones, roughly 87% appearing once. What was sequenced was peripheral blood. The receptors originated from a man aged 65 to 85 with acute or convalescent COVID-19.

This clone came up a few times. This chain links TRBV5-4 with TRBJ2-1; no firm D call. V lost 3 bases and J lost 2, with 15 bases in between. Germline lookup yields CDR1 SGHNT and CDR2 YYREEE (reference sequence). The length of the CDR3 is 16 residues. The chain's CDR3 is CASSSGPEVTYNEQFF. The CDR3 DNA is TGTGCCAGCAGCTCAGGCCCGGAAGTCACCTACAATGAGCAGTTCTTC. The full variable domain, completed using reference TRBV5-4 and TRBJ2-1, is ETGVTQSPTHLIKTRGQQVTLRCSSQSGHNTVSWYQQALGQGPQFIFQYYREEENGRGNFPPRFSGLQFPNYSSELNVNALELDDSALYLCASSSGPEVTYNEQFFGPGTRLTVL.

The J gene is TRBJ2-2, the V gene TRBV19; perhaps TRBD1 as D (5 bases). Per the germline V gene, CDR1 is LNHDA and CDR2 is SQIVND (reference sequence). The CDR3 extends over 14 amino acids. With 2 bases removed from V and 4 bases from J, the gap between germline ends came to 8 bases. The CDR3 region is CASSIRQSTGELFF. CDR3 coding DNA: TGTGCCAGTAGTATACGACAGAGCACCGGGGAGCTGTTTTTT.

DNA of the CDR3: TGTGCCAGCACCTTGAGGCATGGGAGTGATACGCAGTATTTT. Protein product: CASTLRHGSDTQYF. The V gene is TRBV3-1 (or the pseudogene TRBV3-2), the J gene TRBJ2-3; the D gene is possibly TRBD2 (5 bases). The CDR3 runs 14 residues. CDR1 and CDR2 (germline): LGHDT, YNNKEL (reference sequence). V lost 7 bases and J lost 6, with 17 bases in between.

The chain combines TRBV5-5 with TRBJ1-4, with 10 bases lining up with TRBD1. The CDR3 is made up of 17 amino acids. The V segment lost 3 bases and the J segment 2 bases; nucleotides outside the gene matches: 7. Germline CDR1 reads SGHKS; CDR2 reads YYEKEE (reference sequence). In DNA, the CDR3 is TGTGCCAGCAGCTCCCGGGACAGGGGTAATACTAATGAAAAACTGTTTTTT. Protein: CASSSRDRGNTNEKLFF.

V is TRBV11-2 and J is TRBJ2-7; no clear D. CDR3 length: 12 amino acids. Trimming removed 4 bases from V and 3 bases from J, with 7 bases in between. Germline lookup yields CDR1 SGHAT and CDR2 FQNNGV. CDR3 sequence (DNA): TGTGCCAGCAGCTCCCTCAGCTACGAGCAGTACTTC. Translated, it gives CASSSLSYEQYF.

V gene TRBV27 combines with J gene TRBJ1-1; the D gene is possibly TRBD1 (6 bases). The germline V gene has CDR1 MNHEY and CDR2 SMNVEV (reference sequence). CDR3 length: 13 residues. The V gene lost 3 bases and the J gene lost 6 bases, with 11 bases spanning the gap. CDR3 sequence: CASSFYRASEAFF. CDR3 bases: TGTGCCAGCAGTTTCTACAGGGCCTCTGAAGCTTTCTTT.

This rearrangement joins TRBV7-7 to TRBJ2-5; TRBD1 matches at 7 bases. Losses at the gene ends were 1 base for V and 2 bases for J; bases not matched to a gene: 7. Germline CDR1 is SSHAT and CDR2 is FNYEAQ (reference sequence). The length of the CDR3 is 16 residues. CDR3 coding DNA: TGTGCCAGCAGCTTAGGGGCAGGGGGAAGTCAAGAGACCCAGTACTTC. Translation: CASSLGAGGSQETQYF.

V is TRBV7-9 and J is TRBJ2-7, with TRBD1 matching 8 bases. CDR3 size: 15 residues. With 5 bases clipped from V and 7 bases from J, the junction kept 13 bases outside the gene matches. Germline V gene sequence: CDR1 SEHNR, CDR2 FQNEAQ (reference sequence). CDR3: CASSPPGQGAREQYF. In DNA, the CDR3 is TGTGCCAGCAGCCCCCCGGGGCAGGGGGCTAGAGAGCAGTACTTC.

The chain is built from TRBV5-1 and TRBJ1-1, with 9 nucleotides matching TRBD1. The V gene end was trimmed by 0 bases and the J gene end by 5 bases; junction bases not matched to a gene: 8. The CDR3 contains 16 residues. Germline V gene data show CDR1 as SGHRS and CDR2 as YFSETQ. Written as DNA, the CDR3 is TGCGCCAGCAGCTTGGGACAGGGGGGATTTGAGACTGAAGCTTTCTTT. Translating gives CASSLGQGGFETEAFF.

The rearrangement links TRBV21-1 to TRBJ1-5; TRBD1, the table's D call, lacks a check against the DNA. TRBV21-1 is termed a pseudogene. This CDR3 region has 15 residues. CDR3 in amino acids: CAFSTQGACNQPQHF. CDR3 coding DNA: TGTGCCTTCTCGACCCAGGGGGCGTGCAATCAGCCCCAGCATTTT.

The rearrangement joins TRBV6-5 to TRBJ1-1, with D hard to call. Germline V CDR1 and CDR2: MNHEY, SVGAGI. The CDR3 totals 13 residues. Trimming left V 6 bases short and J 6 bases short, with 14 bases between. The CDR3 is CASSLFVRAEAFF. As DNA, the CDR3 is TGTGCCAGCAGCCTTTTTGTTCGGGCTGAAGCTTTCTTT.

This clone has just one count. This chain links TRBV5-1 with TRBJ2-5; D is perhaps TRBD2 (6 bases). V lost 0 bases and J 2 bases, leaving 8 bases between the germline ends. There are 14 residues in the CDR3. Germline assignment: CDR1 SGHRS and CDR2 YFSETQ. CDR3 loop: CASSLVLAQETQYF. The CDR3 DNA reads as TGCGCCAGCAGCTTGGTACTAGCACAAGAGACCCAGTACTTC.

V and J are TRBV27 and TRBJ2-3, with unresolved D. Trimming left V 9 bases short and J 10 bases short, with 5 bases between. This CDR3 has 8 amino acids. The germline V gene encodes CDR1 MNHEY and CDR2 SMNVEV (reference sequence). CDR3 in DNA: TGTGCCAGTGGAGCGCAGTATTTT. Encoded protein: CASGAQYF.

The chain joins TRBV19 to TRBJ2-1, with D possibly matching TRBD2 (6 bases). V lost 7 bases and J lost 0, with 16 bases in between. The CDR3 sequence is 16 residues long. CDR1 LNHDA and CDR2 SQIVND come from the germline V gene (reference sequence). The CDR3 nucleotides are TGTGCCAGTACCAGAGGCGGGACCCCCTCCTACAATGAGCAGTTCTTC. Amino acid sequence: CASTRGGTPSYNEQFF.

V gene TRBV9 combines with J gene TRBJ2-3; a possible D gene is TRBD2 (7 bases). This CDR3 is built from 18 residues. Germline CDR1 SGDLS, CDR2 YYNGEE. V lost 4 bases and J 2 bases, leaving 23 bases between the germline ends. The CDR3 loop is CASSSFGGLSTVTDTQYF. The CDR3 nucleotides are TGTGCCAGCAGCTCATTCGGGGGGCTTTCTACTGTCACAGATACGCAGTATTTT.

CDR3 bases: TGTGCCTGGAGTGAGGCGGCAGTTCCCTACGAGCAGTACTTC. Its protein product is CAWSEAAVPYEQYF. This chain joins TRBV30 and TRBJ2-7; no reliable D call. This CDR3 region has 14 residues. Trimming cost V 1 base and J 2 bases, with 12 bases left between them. Germline V gives CDR1 GTSNPN, CDR2 SVGIG (reference sequence). Supplemented by reference TRBV30 and TRBJ2-7, the full variable domain reads SQTIHQWPATLVQPVGSPLSLECTVEGTSNPNLYWYRQAAGRGLQLLFYSVGIGQISSEVPQNLSASRPQDRQFILSSKKLLLSDSGFYLCAWSEAAVPYEQYFGPGTRLTVT.

The CDR3 nucleotides are TGTGCCTGGGCCTTAGCGGGAGGGGGAAATGTGGCCCAGTACTTC. Translating gives CAWALAGGGNVAQYF. The rearrangement uses TRBV30 and TRBJ2-5; 11 nucleotides match TRBD2. This CDR3 contains 15 residues. The junction had 14 bases not matched to a gene; V was cut back by 5 bases and J by 9 bases. The germline CDR1 and CDR2 sequences are GTSNPN and SVGIG (reference sequence).

The chain uses TRBV3-1 (or the pseudogene TRBV3-2) and TRBJ2-3; D unresolved. The CDR3 totals 15 residues. Germline-derived CDR1 and CDR2 are LGHDT and YNNKEL (reference sequence). V lost 4 bases and J 0 bases, leaving 11 bases between the germline ends. CDR3 region: CASSPVTTSTDTQYF. CDR3 DNA sequence: TGTGCCAGCAGCCCTGTTACTACTAGCACAGATACGCAGTATTTT.

The chain employs TRBV6-5 and TRBJ2-7; the match to TRBD1 covers 12 bases. Germline V lookup: CDR1 MNHEY, CDR2 SVGAGI. V gave up 6 bases and J gave up 2 bases; unmatched junction bases: 5. The CDR3 totals 15 residues. DNA for the CDR3: TGTGCCAGCAGACCGGGACAGGGGGCGACCTACGAGCAGTACTTC. It codes for CASRPGQGATYEQYF.

The chain couples TRBV30 to TRBJ2-1, with 8 bases identical to TRBD1. J lost 3 bases, V lost 1 base, and 5 bases had no gene match. The CDR3 is 15 residues long. Looked up from germline, CDR1 is GTSNPN and CDR2 is SVGIG (reference sequence). For the CDR3, the DNA is TGTGCCTGGAGTGATACAGGGGGAAACTACAATGAGCAGTTCTTC. It is translated as CAWSDTGGNYNEQFF.

The V gene is TRBV18, the J gene TRBJ2-1; D may be TRBD2 (6 bases). The CDR3 has 16 amino acids. The ends were cut back, 3 bases at V and 1 base at J, with 13 bases in the middle. CDR1 is KGHSH and CDR2 is LQKENI in the germline V gene. This chain's CDR3 is CASSPLQRASYNEQFF. CDR3 nucleotides: TGTGCCAGCTCACCCTTACAGCGGGCATCCTACAATGAGCAGTTCTTC.

The genes are TRBV5-6 and TRBJ2-7; weak D call: TRBD2 (6 bases). The CDR3 is 15 residues long. The V gene's germline CDR1 is SGHDT and CDR2 YYEEEE. V was cut by 1 base and J by 4 bases, with 15 bases left in between. The CDR3 spells CASSLSGSGVYEQYF. CDR3 coding DNA: TGTGCCAGCAGCTTGAGCGGCTCGGGGGTATACGAGCAGTACTTC.

This chain joins TRBV3-1 (or the pseudogene TRBV3-2) and TRBJ1-1; D perhaps matches TRBD1 (5 bases). The CDR3 contains 12 residues. V shed 1 base and J shed 11 bases, with 11 bases lying between them. Germline CDR1 reads LGHDT; CDR2 reads YNNKEL (reference sequence). The CDR3 is CASSQGGRVAFF. The CDR3 nucleotides are TGTGCCAGCAGCCAAGGGGGGAGGGTGGCTTTCTTT.

V gene TRBV6-6 combines with J gene TRBJ1-1; D call uncertain. CDR3 length: 14 residues. Per germline, CDR1 MNHNY and CDR2 SVGAGI (reference sequence). V was clipped by 6 bases and J by 0 bases, with 11 bases between them. This CDR3 reads CASSLEAMNTEAFF. CDR3 bases: TGTGCCAGCAGCCTTGAAGCAATGAACACTGAAGCTTTCTTT.

The J gene is TRBJ2-3, the V gene TRBV11-2; the D gene is possibly TRBD1 (6 bases). CDR1 SGHAT and CDR2 FQNNGV come from the germline V gene. Trimming removed 1 base at V and 3 bases at J, with 11 bases between. The CDR3 contains 15 residues. The CDR3 sequence is CASSLAQGRTDTQYF. The CDR3 region has the DNA TGTGCCAGCAGCTTAGCTCAGGGGCGGACAGATACGCAGTATTTT.

The chain uses TRBV4-1 and TRBJ2-1, with 7 bases that match TRBD2. The CDR3 runs to 17 residues. The ends lost 0 bases at V and 4 bases at J; junction bases unmatched: 9. The germline V gene has CDR1 MGHRA and CDR2 YSYEKL. The CDR3 DNA reads TGCGCCAGCAGCCAAGATCAGTCTAGCGGATATTACAATGAGCAGTTCTTC. Translation gives CASSQDQSSGYYNEQFF.